The 23 T cell receptor beta chains in this list originate from one sample, sequenced in a study of blood T cells in healthy people across ages. Sample-barcoded 5' priming and a J-beta primer mix drove a second PCR of about 6 to 12 cycles. One entry per CDR3 protein, called by TCRdb with MiXCR from the 5' RACE reads. The data contain 920,000 or so distinct CDR3 sequences, 35% to 55% of them seen just once; the ten biggest clones take up approximately 19%. The sample comprised blood. These receptors were taken from a woman aged 55-70 years in good health.

As concerns this clonotype: The germline gene is not matched at one end of the junction; a read error may be the cause. CDR3 sequence (DNA): TGTGCCAGCAGTACAGGGGACTCTGGGGCCAACGCCCTGACTTTC. It specifies CASSTGDSGANALTF. The chain uses TRBV5-5 and TRBJ2-6; tentatively, D is TRBD1 (7 bases). The CDR3 loop spans 15 amino acids. Germline CDR1 is SGHKS and CDR2 is YYEKEE (reference sequence).

This clonotype was seen a few times. The DNA of the CDR3 is TGTGCCAGCAGCGGACTAGCGAAGACCTACGAGCAGTACTTC. This encodes CASSGLAKTYEQYF. The V and J genes are TRBV5-5 and TRBJ2-7; 9 bases line up with TRBD2. The CDR3 spans 14 residues. Germline V gene sequence: CDR1 SGHKS, CDR2 YYEKEE (reference sequence). J lost 2 bases, V lost 4 bases, and 4 bases had no gene match. Looking up the rest from reference TRBV5-5 and TRBJ2-7 gives the full variable domain: DAGVTQSPTHLIKTRGQQVTLRCSPISGHKSVSWYQQVLGQGPQFIFQYYEKEERGRGNFPDRFSARQFPNYSSELNVNALLLGDSALYLCASSGLAKTYEQYFGPGTRLTVT.

Only one count was recorded for this clonotype. The chain carries TRBV10-3 and TRBJ2-3; 11 bases match TRBD2. The CDR3 sequence is 17 residues long. Trimming cost V 7 bases and J 4 bases; bases outside gene matches: 13. The germline V gene encodes CDR1 ENHRY and CDR2 SYGVKD. CDR3 protein: CAINPALAGGGSDTQYF. The CDR3 DNA reads as TGTGCCATCAACCCGGCCCTAGCGGGAGGTGGCTCAGATACGCAGTATTTT.

The table lists this clonotype with a few counts. The genes are TRBV6-6 and TRBJ2-3, with D unresolved. V lost 2 bases, J lost 9 bases, and 12 bases lay in between. This CDR3 is 13 amino acids long. Per germline, CDR1 MNHNY and CDR2 SVGAGI (reference sequence). CDR3 in amino acids: CASSYETRGTQYF. CDR3 nucleotide sequence: TGTGCCAGCAGTTACGAGACCCGTGGGACGCAGTATTTT.

This clonotype occurred a few times. The chain carries TRBV12-3 or TRBV12-4 and TRBJ2-1; 14 bases are shared with TRBD2. Trimming cost V 7 bases and J 7 bases; bases outside gene matches: 9. CDR3 length: 16 residues. CDR3 sequence reads: CASTPPGLAGVNEQFF. The CDR3 DNA is TGTGCCAGCACTCCCCCGGGACTAGCGGGAGTTAATGAGCAGTTCTTC.

CDR3 residues: CASSSGRDSLDEKLFF. The CDR3 DNA reads as TGTGCCAGCAGTTCGGGTAGGGACAGCCTCGATGAAAAACTGTTTTTT. The chain has TRBV27 and TRBJ1-4; 7 nucleotides match TRBD1. After removal of 4 bases from V and 6 bases from J, the junction contained 11 bases not matched to a gene. Germline V gene lookup returns CDR1 MNHEY and CDR2 SMNVEV (reference sequence). This CDR3 has 16 residues.

The chain has TRBV12-3 or TRBV12-4 and TRBJ2-5; weak D call: TRBD2 (6 bases). The CDR3 is 15 residues long. V was pared by 5 bases and J by 11 bases, with 24 bases between. CDR3 residues: CASSPGTLDSSGQYF. CDR3 coding DNA: TGTGCCAGCAGTCCCGGGACTCTCGACTCCTCGGGGCAGTACTTC.

This clonotype was detected ten times or more. The V and J genes are TRBV20-1 and TRBJ2-7; 9 nucleotides match TRBD2. V lost 5 bases to trimming and J lost 0 bases; unmatched junction nucleotides: 2. Germline V gene data show CDR1 as DFQATT and CDR2 as SNEGSKA (reference sequence). This CDR3 is 13 amino acids long. The CDR3 nucleotides are TGCAGTGCTTATAGCGGGAGCTCCTACGAGCAGTACTTC. It encodes CSAYSGSSYEQYF.

This rearrangement joins TRBV29-1 to TRBJ2-5; D not certain. The germline gives CDR1 SQVTM, CDR2 ANQGSEA. The ends were cut back, 6 bases at V and 2 bases at J, with 10 bases in the middle. This CDR3 spans 12 amino acids. The CDR3: CSVGGVQETQYF. CDR3 in DNA: TGCAGCGTGGGCGGAGTTCAAGAGACCCAGTACTTC.

The rearrangement joins TRBV12-3 or TRBV12-4 to TRBJ2-7; tentative D call: TRBD2 (5 bases). The CDR3 spans 16 residues. V was shortened by 3 bases and J by 3 bases, with 18 bases between the two germline ends. The CDR3 loop reads CASSFGAGTENYEQYF. Here the CDR3 DNA reads TGTGCCAGCAGTTTTGGCGCGGGTACAGAAAACTACGAGCAGTACTTC.

The chain uses TRBV10-3 and TRBJ1-4; 9 nucleotides line up with TRBD1. Germline V gene data show CDR1 as ENHRY and CDR2 as SYGVKD. The CDR3 covers 15 residues. Trimming took 6 bases from V and 8 from J; bases not matched to a gene: 10. CDR3 DNA sequence: TGTGCCATCAGCGAGCTGGGACAGGGTCGGGAAAAACTGTTTTTT. Protein: CAISELGQGREKLFF.

This clonotype was seen a handful of times. The chain recombines TRBV20-1 with TRBJ2-5; perhaps TRBD2 as D (6 bases). The CDR3 runs to 14 residues. The germline V and J ends were trimmed by 2 bases and 3 bases, with 13 bases remaining between them. Germline V gene lookup returns CDR1 DFQATT and CDR2 SNEGSKA (reference sequence). CDR3 DNA: TGCAGTGCTAGACCCAGACTAGTGAAAGAGACCCAGTACTTC. It codes for CSARPRLVKETQYF.

The chain joins TRBV7-9 to TRBJ1-1; D not certain. The CDR3 has 15 amino acids. V was pared by 4 bases and J by 6 bases, with 18 bases between. Germline-derived CDR1 and CDR2 are SEHNR and FQNEAQ (reference sequence). This CDR3 reads CASSSANLDRPEAFF. CDR3 coding DNA: TGTGCCAGCAGCTCCGCGAATTTGGACCGACCTGAAGCTTTCTTT.

This sequence joins TRBV7-2 and TRBJ1-2, with D hard to call. Trimming cost V 4 bases and J 6 bases, with 12 bases left between them. Per germline, CDR1 SGHTA and CDR2 FQGNSA. The CDR3 contains 13 residues. The CDR3 loop is CASSYSPTDGYTF. CDR3 coding DNA: TGTGCCAGCAGCTACTCCCCGACGGATGGCTACACCTTC.

J is TRBJ2-5 and V is TRBV15; TRBD1 is a possible D gene (6 bases). The CDR3 spans 14 residues. Per germline, CDR1 LNHNV and CDR2 YYDKDF (reference sequence). V was shortened by 4 bases and J by 5 bases, with 14 bases between the two germline ends. CDR3 DNA sequence: TGTGCCACCAGCAAGGGACCAAGGGGGGAGACCCAGTACTTC. This encodes CATSKGPRGETQYF.

The chain uses TRBV9 and TRBJ2-3, with D perhaps being TRBD1 or TRBD2 (5 bases each). V was cut by 2 bases and J by 3 bases, with 16 bases left in between. The CDR3 runs 16 residues. The germline V gene encodes CDR1 SGDLS and CDR2 YYNGEE. The CDR3 DNA reads as TGTGCCAGCAGCGTTTCCGGGACCCGGAGGACAGATACGCAGTATTTT. Its translation is CASSVSGTRRTDTQYF.

The chain uses TRBV12-3 or TRBV12-4 and TRBJ2-3, with 9 positions matching TRBD2. V shed 8 bases, J shed 3 bases, and the junction held 9 bases outside the gene matches. The CDR3 extends over 15 amino acids. The CDR3 DNA follows: TGTGCCAGCGGAGGACTAGCGCCAAAAACAGATACGCAGTATTTT. Translation: CASGGLAPKTDTQYF.

On this clonotype itself: An end of the junction differs from the germline gene, which may be a read error. This chain joins TRBV14 and TRBJ2-4; a weak D match, TRBD1 (6 bases). CDR1 and CDR2 (germline): SGHDN, FVKESK. CDR3 length: 17 amino acids. CDR3 nucleotides: TGTGCCGGCAGCCAAGGGGGACGACCAGGGCCTAAGAACATTCAGTACTTC. Encoded protein: CAGSQGGRPGPKNIQYF.

The chain employs TRBV7-9 and TRBJ2-5; D is perhaps TRBD2 (5 bases). This CDR3 has 15 amino acids. The germline gives CDR1 SEHNR, CDR2 FQNEAQ (reference sequence). Trimming removed 5 bases at V and 1 base at J, with 14 bases between. The DNA for the CDR3 is TGTGCCAGCAGCCGCATAGCGCCTACCCAAGAGACCCAGTACTTC. It encodes CASSRIAPTQETQYF.

The chain recombines TRBV28 with TRBJ1-1; D might be TRBD1 (6 bases). The germline V gene encodes CDR1 MDHEN and CDR2 SYDVKM. This CDR3 is 14 amino acids long. V lost 5 bases and J lost 6, with 16 bases in between. The CDR3 DNA reads as TGTGCCAGCAGTCCTGGAGGGGGAAGGGCTGAAGCTTTCTTT. This encodes CASSPGGGRAEAFF.

The table lists this clonotype with a few counts. The chain combines TRBV20-1 with TRBJ1-2; D is unresolved. Trimming cost V 0 bases and J 1 base, with 12 bases left between them. CDR1 is DFQATT, CDR2 SNEGSKA, per germline (reference sequence). This CDR3 is 15 amino acids long. CDR3 in amino acids: CSARDLRGGNYGYTF. CDR3 DNA: TGCAGTGCTAGAGATCTTCGTGGCGGTAACTATGGCTACACCTTC.

In DNA, the CDR3 is TGTGCCACCAGTGACTACGGTGTTGAGACCCAGTTCTTC. As protein: CATSDYGVETQFF. This rearrangement joins TRBV24-1 to TRBJ2-1, with D hard to call. Germline CDR1 reads KGHDR; CDR2 reads SFDVKD. CDR3 length equals 13 residues. Trimming shortened V by 4 bases and J by 13 bases, and 16 bases separated the two germline ends.

The table lists this clonotype with a few counts. The chain carries TRBV20-1 and TRBJ2-1, with TRBD2 matching over 7 bases. Germline-derived CDR1 and CDR2 are DFQATT and SNEGSKA (reference sequence). V gave up 3 bases and J gave up 3 bases; unmatched junction bases: 2. The CDR3 covers 13 residues. The DNA for the CDR3 is TGCAGTGCTAGCGGGAGGCTCTACAATGAGCAGTTCTTC. Translated: CSASGRLYNEQFF.